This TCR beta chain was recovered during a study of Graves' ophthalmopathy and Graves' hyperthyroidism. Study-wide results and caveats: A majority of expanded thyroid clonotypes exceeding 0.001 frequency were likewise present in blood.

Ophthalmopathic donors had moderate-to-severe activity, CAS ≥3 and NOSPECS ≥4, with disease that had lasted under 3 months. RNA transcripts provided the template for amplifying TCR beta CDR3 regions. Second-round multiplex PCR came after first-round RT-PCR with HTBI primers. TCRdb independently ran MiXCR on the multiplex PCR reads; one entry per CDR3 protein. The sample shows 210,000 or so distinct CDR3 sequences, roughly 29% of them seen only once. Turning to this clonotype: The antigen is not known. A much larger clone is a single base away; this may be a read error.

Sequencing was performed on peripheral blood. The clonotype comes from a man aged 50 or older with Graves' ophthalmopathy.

The CDR3 protein is CTSGPSGLTGELFF. The CDR3 DNA is TGCACCAGCGGACCCTCGGGACTGACCGGGGAGCTGTTTTTT. The chain has TRBV5-1 and TRBJ2-2; the D gene is possibly TRBD2 (6 bases). Germline V lookup: CDR1 SGHRS, CDR2 YFSETQ. The length of the CDR3 is 14 residues.